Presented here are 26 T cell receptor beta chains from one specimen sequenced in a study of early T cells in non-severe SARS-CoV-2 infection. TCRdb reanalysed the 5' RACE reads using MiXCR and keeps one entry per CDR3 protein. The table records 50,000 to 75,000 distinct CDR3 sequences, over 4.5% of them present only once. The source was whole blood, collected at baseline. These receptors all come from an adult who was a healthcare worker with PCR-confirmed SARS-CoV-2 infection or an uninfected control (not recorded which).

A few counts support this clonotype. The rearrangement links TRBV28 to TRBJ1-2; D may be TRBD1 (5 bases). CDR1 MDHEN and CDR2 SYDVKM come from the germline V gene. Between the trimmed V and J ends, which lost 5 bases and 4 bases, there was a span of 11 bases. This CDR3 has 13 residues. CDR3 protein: CASSPRDVYGYTF. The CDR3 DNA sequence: TGTGCCAGCAGTCCACGGGACGTCTATGGCTACACCTTC.

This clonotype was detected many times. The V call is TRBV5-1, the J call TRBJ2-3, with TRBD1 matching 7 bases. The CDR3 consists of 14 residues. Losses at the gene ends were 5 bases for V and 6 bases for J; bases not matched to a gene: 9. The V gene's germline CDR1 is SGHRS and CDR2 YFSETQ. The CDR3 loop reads CASSSGQHIDTQYF. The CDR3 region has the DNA TGCGCCAGCAGTTCGGGACAGCACATTGATACGCAGTATTTT.

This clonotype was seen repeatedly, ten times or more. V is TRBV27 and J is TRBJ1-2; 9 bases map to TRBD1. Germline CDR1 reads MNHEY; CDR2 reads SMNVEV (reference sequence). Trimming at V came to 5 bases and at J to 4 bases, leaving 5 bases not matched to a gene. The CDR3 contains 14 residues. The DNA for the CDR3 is TGTGCCAGCAGTCAGGGACAGGGCAGCTATGGCTACACCTTC. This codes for CASSQGQGSYGYTF.

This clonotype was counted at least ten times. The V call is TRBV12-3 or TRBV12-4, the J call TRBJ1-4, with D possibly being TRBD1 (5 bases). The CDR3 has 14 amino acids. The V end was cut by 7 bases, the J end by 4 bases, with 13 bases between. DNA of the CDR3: TGTGCCAGCACCCCGGGACGGGTTAATGAAAAACTGTTTTTT. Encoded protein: CASTPGRVNEKLFF.

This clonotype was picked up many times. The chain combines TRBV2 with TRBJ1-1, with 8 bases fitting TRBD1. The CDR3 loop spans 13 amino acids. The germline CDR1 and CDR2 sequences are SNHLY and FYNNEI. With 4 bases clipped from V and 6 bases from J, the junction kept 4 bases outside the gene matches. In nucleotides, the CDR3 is TGTGCCAGCAGTGTGGCAGGGGGCGCTGAAGCTTTCTTT. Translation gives CASSVAGGAEAFF.

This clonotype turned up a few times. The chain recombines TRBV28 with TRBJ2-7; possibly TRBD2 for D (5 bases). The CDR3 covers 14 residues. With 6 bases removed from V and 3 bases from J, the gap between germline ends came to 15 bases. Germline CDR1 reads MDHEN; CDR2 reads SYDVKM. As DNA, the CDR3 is TGTGCCAGCAGAAGCAGCGGAAGTCTCTACGAGCAGTACTTC. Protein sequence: CASRSSGSLYEQYF.

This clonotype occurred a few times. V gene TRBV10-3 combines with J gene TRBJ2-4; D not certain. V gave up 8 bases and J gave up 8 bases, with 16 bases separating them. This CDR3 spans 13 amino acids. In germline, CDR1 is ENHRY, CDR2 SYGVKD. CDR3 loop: CAIFDNLRDIQYF. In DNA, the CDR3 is TGTGCCATCTTCGACAATCTTCGGGACATTCAGTACTTC.

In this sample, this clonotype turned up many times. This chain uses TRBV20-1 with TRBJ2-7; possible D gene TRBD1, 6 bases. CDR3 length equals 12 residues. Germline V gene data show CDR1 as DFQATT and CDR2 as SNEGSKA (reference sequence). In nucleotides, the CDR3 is TGCAGCCTTAGGACAGTCTTTGGAGAGCAGTACTTC. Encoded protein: CSLRTVFGEQYF.

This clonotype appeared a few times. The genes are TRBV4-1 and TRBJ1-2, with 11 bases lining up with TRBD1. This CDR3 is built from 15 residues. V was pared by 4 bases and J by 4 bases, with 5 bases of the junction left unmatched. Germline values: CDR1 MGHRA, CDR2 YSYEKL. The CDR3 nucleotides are TGCGCCAGCAGCCTCCGGGACAGGGGGATCTATGGCTACACCTTC. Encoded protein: CASSLRDRGIYGYTF.

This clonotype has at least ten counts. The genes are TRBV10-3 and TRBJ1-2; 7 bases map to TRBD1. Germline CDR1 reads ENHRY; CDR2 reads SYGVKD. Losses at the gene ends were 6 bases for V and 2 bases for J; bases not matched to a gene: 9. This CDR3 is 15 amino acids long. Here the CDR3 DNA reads TGTGCCATCAGCGTCGACAGGGTTGAGAACTATGGCTACACCTTC. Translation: CAISVDRVENYGYTF.

This CDR3 reads CSVRGVGTLNEQFF. For the CDR3, the DNA is TGCAGCGTCCGGGGTGTCGGGACACTCAATGAGCAGTTCTTC. The V and J genes are TRBV29-1 and TRBJ2-1, with TRBD1 as a possible D gene (6 bases). CDR1 is SQVTM and CDR2 is ANQGSEA in the germline V gene. Trimming took off 6 bases at V and 6 bases at J, with 18 bases between the two ends. The CDR3 sequence is 14 residues long.

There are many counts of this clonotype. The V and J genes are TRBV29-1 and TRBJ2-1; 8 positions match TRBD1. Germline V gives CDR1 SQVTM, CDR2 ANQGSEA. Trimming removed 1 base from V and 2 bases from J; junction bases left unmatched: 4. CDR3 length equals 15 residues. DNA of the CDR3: TGCAGCGTTGAAGGGGACAGGTCAACCTACAATGAGCAGTTCTTC. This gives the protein CSVEGDRSTYNEQFF.

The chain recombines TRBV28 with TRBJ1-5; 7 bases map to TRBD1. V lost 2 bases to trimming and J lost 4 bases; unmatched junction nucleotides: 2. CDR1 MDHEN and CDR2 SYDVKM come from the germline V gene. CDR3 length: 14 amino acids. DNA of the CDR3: TGTGCCAGCAGTTTACCAGGGGGAAATCAGCCCCAGCATTTT. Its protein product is CASSLPGGNQPQHF.

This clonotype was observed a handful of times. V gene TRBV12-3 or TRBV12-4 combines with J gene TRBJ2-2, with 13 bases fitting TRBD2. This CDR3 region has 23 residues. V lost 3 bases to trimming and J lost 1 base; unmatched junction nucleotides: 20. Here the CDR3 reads CASSFEAGKDRLAGGVNTGELFF. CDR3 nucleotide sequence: TGTGCCAGCAGTTTTGAGGCAGGGAAGGACAGACTAGCGGGAGGCGTGAACACCGGGGAGCTGTTTTTT.

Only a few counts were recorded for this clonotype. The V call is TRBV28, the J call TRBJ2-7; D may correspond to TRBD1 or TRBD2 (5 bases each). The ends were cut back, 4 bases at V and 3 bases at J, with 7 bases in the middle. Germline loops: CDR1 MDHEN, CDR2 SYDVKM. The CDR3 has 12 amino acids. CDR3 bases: TGTGCCAGCAGTTGGGGGTTCTACGAGCAGTACTTC. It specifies CASSWGFYEQYF.

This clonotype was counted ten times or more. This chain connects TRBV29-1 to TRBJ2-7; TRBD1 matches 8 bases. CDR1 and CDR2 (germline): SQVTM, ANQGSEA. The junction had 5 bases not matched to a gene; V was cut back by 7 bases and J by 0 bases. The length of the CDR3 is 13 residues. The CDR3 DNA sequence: TGCAGCGCGACAGGGGATAGCTCCTACGAGCAGTACTTC. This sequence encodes CSATGDSSYEQYF.

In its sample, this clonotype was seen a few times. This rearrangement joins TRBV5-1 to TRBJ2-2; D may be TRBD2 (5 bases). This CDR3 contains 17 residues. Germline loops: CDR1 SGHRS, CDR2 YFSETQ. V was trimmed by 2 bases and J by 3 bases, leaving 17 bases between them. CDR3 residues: CASSFEGRKGHTGELFF. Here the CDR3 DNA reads TGCGCCAGCAGCTTTGAGGGAAGAAAGGGTCACACCGGGGAGCTGTTTTTT.

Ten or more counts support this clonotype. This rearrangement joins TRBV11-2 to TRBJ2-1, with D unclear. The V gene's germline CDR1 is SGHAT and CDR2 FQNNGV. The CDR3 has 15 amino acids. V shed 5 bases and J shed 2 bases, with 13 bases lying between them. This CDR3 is CASSSQGLPYNEQFF. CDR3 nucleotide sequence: TGTGCCAGCAGCAGCCAAGGCTTACCCTACAATGAGCAGTTCTTC.

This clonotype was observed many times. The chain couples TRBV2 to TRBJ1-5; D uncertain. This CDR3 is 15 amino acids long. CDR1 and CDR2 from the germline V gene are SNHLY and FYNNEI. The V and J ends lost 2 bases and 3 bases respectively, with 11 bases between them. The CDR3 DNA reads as TGTGCCAGCAGTGAACAGGTGACGGACAATCAGCCCCAGCATTTT. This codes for CASSEQVTDNQPQHF.

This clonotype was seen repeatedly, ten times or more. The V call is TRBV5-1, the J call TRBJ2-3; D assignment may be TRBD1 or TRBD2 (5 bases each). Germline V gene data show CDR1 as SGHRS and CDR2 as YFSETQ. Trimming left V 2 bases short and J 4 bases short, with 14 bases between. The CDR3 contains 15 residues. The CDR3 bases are TGCGCCAGCAGCTTAGGGATTGAGGGGTCAGATACGCAGTATTTT. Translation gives CASSLGIEGSDTQYF.

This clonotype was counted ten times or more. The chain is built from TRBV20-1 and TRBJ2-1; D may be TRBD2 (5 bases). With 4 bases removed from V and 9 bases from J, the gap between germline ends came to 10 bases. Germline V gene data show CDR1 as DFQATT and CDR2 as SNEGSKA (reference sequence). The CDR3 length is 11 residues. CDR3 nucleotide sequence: TGCAGTGCTACGGAACGGGGTGAGCAGTTCTTC. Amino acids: CSATERGEQFF.

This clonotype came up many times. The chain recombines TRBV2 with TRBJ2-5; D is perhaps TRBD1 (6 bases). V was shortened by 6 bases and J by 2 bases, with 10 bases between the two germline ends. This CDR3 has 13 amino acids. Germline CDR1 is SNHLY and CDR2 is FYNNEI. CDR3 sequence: CASRRTVQETQYF. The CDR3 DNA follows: TGTGCCAGCAGGAGGACAGTTCAAGAGACCCAGTACTTC.

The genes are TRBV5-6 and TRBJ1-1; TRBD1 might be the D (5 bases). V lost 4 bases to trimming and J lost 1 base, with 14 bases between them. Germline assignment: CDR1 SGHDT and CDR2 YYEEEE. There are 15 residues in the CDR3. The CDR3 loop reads CASSLPGLRNTEAFF. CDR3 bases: TGTGCCAGCAGCCTCCCGGGACTCAGGAACACTGAAGCTTTCTTT.

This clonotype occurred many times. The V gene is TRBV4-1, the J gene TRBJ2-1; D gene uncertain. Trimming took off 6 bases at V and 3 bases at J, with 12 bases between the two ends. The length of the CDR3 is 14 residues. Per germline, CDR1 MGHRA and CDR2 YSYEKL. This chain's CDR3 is CASSEGLIYNEQFF. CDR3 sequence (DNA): TGCGCCAGCAGTGAAGGTTTGATCTACAATGAGCAGTTCTTC.

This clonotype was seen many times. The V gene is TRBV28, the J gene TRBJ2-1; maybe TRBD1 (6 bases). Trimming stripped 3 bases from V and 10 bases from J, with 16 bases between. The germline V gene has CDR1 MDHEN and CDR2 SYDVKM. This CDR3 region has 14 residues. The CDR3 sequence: CASSLGATRMEQFF. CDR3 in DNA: TGTGCCAGCAGTTTGGGGGCAACTCGTATGGAGCAGTTCTTC. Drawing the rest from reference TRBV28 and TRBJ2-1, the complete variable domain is DVKVTQSSRYLVKRTGEKVFLECVQDMDHENMFWYRQDPGLGLRLIYFSYDVKMKEKGDIPEGYSVSREKKERFSLILESASTNQTSMYLCASSLGATRMEQFFGPGTRLTVL.

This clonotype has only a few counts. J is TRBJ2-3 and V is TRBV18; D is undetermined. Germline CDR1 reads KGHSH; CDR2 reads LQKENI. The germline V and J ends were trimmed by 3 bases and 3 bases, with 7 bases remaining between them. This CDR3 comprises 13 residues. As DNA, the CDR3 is TGTGCCAGCTCACCCTTTACAACAGATACGCAGTATTTT. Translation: CASSPFTTDTQYF.